The 6 T cell receptor beta chains below were found in one sample sequenced in a study of cytomegalovirus exposure and HLA in healthy donors. Some clones are missing from TCRdb's copy, which holds only in-frame ones; the method was immunoSEQ multiplex PCR. The sample lists about 260,000 clones; less than 95% were seen once. Sequencing used PBMCs. These receptors were taken from a woman in her 30s in good health and CMV-seronegative.

Only one count was recorded for this clone. The V gene is TRBV9, the J gene TRBJ2-7; D is unclear. The V and J ends lost 3 bases and 4 bases respectively, with 17 bases between them. The CDR3 extends over 15 amino acids. Germline CDR1 is SGDLS and CDR2 is YYNGEE. The CDR3 spells CASSAAGSRSYEQYF. The CDR3 bases are TGTGCCAGCAGCGCGGCCGGCTCAAGGTCGTACGAGCAGTACTTC.

The chain combines TRBV19 with TRBJ1-5; TRBD1 is a possible D gene (6 bases). The germline V and J ends were trimmed by 5 bases and 4 bases, with 15 bases remaining between them. Per the germline V gene, CDR1 is LNHDA and CDR2 is SQIVND (reference sequence). CDR3 size: 15 residues. Here the CDR3 DNA reads TGTGCCAGTAGTTTCAGACAGGCCCCTAATCAGCCCCAGCATTTT. Protein sequence: CASSFRQAPNQPQHF.

The chain carries TRBV6-5 and TRBJ2-3, with D perhaps matching TRBD1 or TRBD2 (5 bases each). This CDR3 region has 13 residues. V was trimmed by 5 bases and J by 3 bases, leaving 9 bases between them. Germline CDR1 is MNHEY and CDR2 is SVGAGI. This chain's CDR3 is CASSMGDTDTQYF. CDR3 coding DNA: TGTGCCAGCAGTATGGGGGATACAGATACGCAGTATTTT.

V is TRBV9 and J is TRBJ2-5; 7 bases line up with TRBD1. Germline CDR1 reads SGDLS; CDR2 reads YYNGEE. The CDR3 has 14 amino acids. The J segment lost 7 bases and the V segment lost 3 bases, leaving 9 bases of the junction unmatched. CDR3 DNA: TGTGCCAGCAGCGGCAGACAGGGTATAGGGACCCAGTACTTC. Amino acid sequence: CASSGRQGIGTQYF.

The chain uses TRBV5-8 and TRBJ2-3; D gene uncertain. The CDR3 covers 12 residues. The germline V gene encodes CDR1 SGHTS and CDR2 YDEGEE. Trimming left V 4 bases short and J 0 bases short, with 3 bases between. The chain's CDR3 is CASSPSTDTQYF. Here the CDR3 DNA reads TGTGCCAGCAGCCCCAGCACAGATACGCAGTATTTT.

This chain uses TRBV30 with TRBJ2-1; 14 bases line up with TRBD2. V lost 1 base, J lost 5 bases, and 7 bases stayed unmatched. The CDR3 contains 17 residues. Germline V gene data show CDR1 as GTSNPN and CDR2 as SVGIG (reference sequence). The DNA of the CDR3 is TGTGCCTGGAGTGGGGGGACTAGCGGGAGACTACACAATGAGCAGTTCTTC. This sequence encodes CAWSGGTSGRLHNEQFF. Looking up the rest from reference TRBV30 and TRBJ2-1 gives the full variable domain: SQTIHQWPATLVQPVGSPLSLECTVEGTSNPNLYWYRQAAGRGLQLLFYSVGIGQISSEVPQNLSASRPQDRQFILSSKKLLLSDSGFYLCAWSGGTSGRLHNEQFFGPGTRLTVL.